These 2 T cell receptor beta chains share one sample of origin, sequenced in a study of blood T cell repertoires in COVID-19. Profiling relied on immunoSEQ multiplex PCR, and the TCRdb table lists in-frame clones only, not all of them. This table has about 180,000 clones, approximately 88% appearing once. The specimen was peripheral blood. These receptor sequences come from a woman between 40 and 50 years old with COVID-19, enrolled during active disease.

V and J are TRBV6-5 and TRBJ1-2; 7 bases match TRBD1. The CDR3 loop spans 15 amino acids. CDR1 MNHEY and CDR2 SVGAGI come from the germline V gene. J gave up 6 bases and V 2 bases, and 9 bases lay outside the gene matches. The CDR3 here is CASSYQRQGGDGYTF. CDR3 in DNA: TGTGCCAGCAGTTACCAACGACAGGGTGGGGATGGCTACACCTTC.

The V gene is TRBV4-1, the J gene TRBJ1-6, with 11 bases fitting TRBD1. The V and J ends lost 4 bases and 9 bases, in that order; junction bases with no gene match: 8. Germline lookup yields CDR1 MGHRA and CDR2 YSYEKL. The CDR3 covers 16 residues. The CDR3 region has the DNA TGCGCCAGCAGCCTTACCGGGACAGGGGGAGTTTCACCCCTCCACTTT. It translates to CASSLTGTGGVSPLHF.